The T cell receptor (beta chain) under discussion was sequenced for a study of T cells after yellow fever vaccination. Overall study results and limits: There was a possibility that FACS-sorted repertoires contained abundant clonotypes contaminating from the bulk population. The secondary response showed a weaker magnitude and a faster peak, day 5 versus 15. A large majority of primary-vaccination clones showed up again after the booster (around 96% CD4, 75% to 90% CD8).

The 5'RACE template-switching step produced TCR cDNA and added a universal primer site and UMIs. TCRdb called the 5' RACE reads again in MiXCR, with one record for every CDR3 protein. The data hold 300,000 to 400,000 distinct CDR3 sequences, with about 8.3% observed a single time. Concerning this clonotype itself: What it binds is unknown.

The TCR was taken from a man aged 18 to 30 who received the YFV17D yellow fever vaccine. The source material was PBMCs, sampled around 45 days after the first yellow fever vaccination.

CDR3 amino acids: CASSLASSGLTDTQYF. Written as DNA, the CDR3 is TGTGCCAGCAGCTTAGCGTCTAGCGGCCTCACAGATACGCAGTATTTT. The rearrangement joins TRBV7-6 to TRBJ2-3; 7 nucleotides agree with TRBD2. J lost 2 bases, V lost 0 bases, and 5 bases had no gene match. The length of the CDR3 is 16 residues. Germline V gene data show CDR1 as SGHVS and CDR2 as FNYEAQ.